The source of this T cell receptor beta chain is a study of shared T cell receptors in the human thymus. Here immunoSEQ multiplex PCR was the method, and the copy in TCRdb shows in-frame clones only, minus some. The data show 700,000 or so clones, around 85% seen once. CDR3 length: 14 residues. Germline CDR1 SGDLS, CDR2 YYNGEE. V shed 6 bases and J 2 bases; nucleotides not matched to a gene: 5. These data also featured in a second study, about human thymus T cells. That work contributes: Donor material was obtained from healthy Finnish infants undergoing corrective surgery for congenital heart defects. From resections taken during corrective heart surgery, the thymus tissue was obtained. Gene usage (both V and J) appeared biased in thymic and blood repertoires. Related research described strongly overlapping thymic repertoires in unrelated people.

The source of this sequence is a girl in the first two years of life with a congenital heart defect. The chain combines TRBV9 with TRBJ2-3; 8 nucleotides agree with TRBD2. Sequencing was carried out using thymocytes. CDR3 sequence (DNA): TGTGCCAGCAATGCGGGGGGCGACACAGATACGCAGTATTTT. It is translated as CASNAGGDTDTQYF.